Below are 25 T cell receptor beta chains sequenced from a single sample in a study of T-cell memory formation after mild COVID-19. TCRdb reprocessed the 5' RACE reads with MiXCR, giving one entry per CDR3 protein. There are about 100,000 distinct CDR3 sequences in the sample; around an eighth occur only once, and 35% to 50% lies in the top ten. The sequencing sample was made of PBMCs or a T cell subset sorted from them (not recorded which). The receptors come from a man aged 18-30 years who had mild COVID-19 (a few samples of this study predate the infection). Cell type and time point are not known.

In this sample, this clonotype turned up many times. The chain uses TRBV10-1 and TRBJ2-2; TRBD2 aligns across 10 bases. CDR1 is WNHNN, CDR2 SYGVQD, per germline (reference sequence). V was clipped by 4 bases and J by 5 bases; unmatched bases: 10. The CDR3 is 17 amino acids. As DNA, the CDR3 is TGCGCCAGCAGTGGTAGCGGGGGGCGAGGCTTTACCGGGGAGCTGTTTTTT. This translates into CASSGSGGRGFTGELFF.

This clonotype was observed a few times. The J gene is TRBJ2-2, the V gene TRBV14; D call uncertain. This CDR3 has 13 residues. Germline V gene data show CDR1 as SGHDN and CDR2 as FVKESK. V gave up 2 bases and J gave up 6 bases, with 7 bases separating them. The CDR3 here is CASSQYAPGELFF. CDR3 DNA sequence: TGTGCCAGCAGCCAATACGCCCCCGGGGAGCTGTTTTTT.

This clonotype appeared a few times. This chain connects TRBV9 to TRBJ2-3, with 9 positions matching TRBD2. Germline lookup yields CDR1 SGDLS and CDR2 YYNGEE. The V and J ends lost 0 bases and 2 bases, in that order; junction bases with no gene match: 7. The CDR3 is 17 residues long. The CDR3, as DNA: TGTGCCAGCAGCGTAGGAGGTAGCGGGGGACTCACAGATACGCAGTATTTT. Translation: CASSVGGSGGLTDTQYF. Full variable domain (outside the CDR3, taken from reference TRBV9 and TRBJ2-3): DSGVTQTPKHLITATGQRVTLRCSPRSGDLSVYWYQQSLDQGLQFLIQYYNGEERAKGNILERFSAQQFPDLHSELNLSSLELGDSALYFCASSVGGSGGLTDTQYFGPGTRLTVL.

The chain has TRBV6-6 and TRBJ2-2; D call uncertain. The CDR3 consists of 13 residues. Between the trimmed V and J ends, which lost 7 bases and 1 base, there was a span of 7 bases. Germline V gives CDR1 MNHNY, CDR2 SVGAGI (reference sequence). DNA for the CDR3: TGTGCCAGCAAGGTTTGGAACACCGGGGAGCTGTTTTTT. Its protein is CASKVWNTGELFF.

Only a few counts were recorded for this clonotype. The J gene is TRBJ2-7, the V gene TRBV7-3; 7 nucleotides align to TRBD1. Trimming removed 0 bases from V and 4 bases from J; junction bases left unmatched: 9. The CDR3 runs to 16 residues. CDR1 SGHTA and CDR2 FQGTGA come from the germline V gene. CDR3 sequence: CASSLTGRQGRYEQYV. In DNA, the CDR3 is TGTGCCAGCAGCTTAACGGGGCGACAGGGAAGATACGAGCAGTACGTC.

The V call is TRBV27, the J call TRBJ2-3; TRBD2 matches 9 bases. The CDR3 has 18 residues. The V gene's germline CDR1 is MNHEY and CDR2 SMNVEV (reference sequence). The V segment lost 2 bases and the J segment 2 bases; nucleotides outside the gene matches: 11. CDR3 sequence reads: CASSLRQERGEHTDTQYF. The CDR3 DNA is TGTGCCAGCAGTTTACGTCAGGAGCGGGGGGAGCACACAGATACGCAGTATTTT.

This clonotype showed up just once. The chain combines TRBV7-6 with TRBJ1-4; D is possibly TRBD1 (5 bases). CDR1 and CDR2 from the germline V gene are SGHVS and FNYEAQ. Trimming stripped 3 bases from V and 8 bases from J, with 25 bases between. This CDR3 comprises 18 residues. In DNA, the CDR3 is TGTGCCAGCAGCTTCACATTGCGTGTGGGGCTTTCAGAAGAAAAACTGTTTTTT. It encodes CASSFTLRVGLSEEKLFF. Full variable domain (rest looked up from reference TRBV7-6 and TRBJ1-4): GAGVSQSPRYKVTKRGQDVALRCDPISGHVSLYWYRQALGQGPEFLTYFNYEAQQDKSGLPNDRFSAERPEGSISTLTIQRTEQRDSAMYRCASSFTLRVGLSEEKLFFGSGTQLSVL.

This clonotype was picked up many times. This chain joins TRBV5-6 and TRBJ2-1; D gene unclear. V shed 4 bases and J shed 8 bases, with 13 bases lying between them. Germline assignment: CDR1 SGHDT and CDR2 YYEEEE. CDR3 size: 13 residues. The CDR3 reads CASSAANKDEQFF. In DNA, the CDR3 is TGTGCCAGCAGCGCCGCTAATAAGGATGAGCAGTTCTTC.

This clonotype has a handful of counts. The rearrangement uses TRBV4-2 and TRBJ2-1; D not certain. CDR3 length: 14 amino acids. V lost 1 base, J lost 8 bases, and 12 bases lay in between. CDR1 and CDR2 (germline): LGHNA, YNFKEQ. CDR3: CASSQGVASDEQFF. The CDR3 nucleotides read TGTGCCAGCAGCCAAGGAGTTGCGTCGGATGAGCAGTTCTTC.

This chain connects TRBV12-3 or TRBV12-4 to TRBJ2-5, with 7 positions matching TRBD2. The trim removed 6 bases at V and 3 bases at J, leaving 10 bases unmatched. This CDR3 is 15 amino acids long. The CDR3 DNA reads as TGTGCCAGCAGACCCGGGGGAGGGGCCGAAGAGACCCAGTACTTC. Amino acids: CASRPGGGAEETQYF.

This clonotype was counted a few times. The rearrangement uses TRBV9 and TRBJ1-5; 12 bases line up with TRBD1. Germline V gives CDR1 SGDLS, CDR2 YYNGEE. The length of the CDR3 is 16 residues. V dropped 2 bases and J dropped 4; count of bases not matched to a gene: 4. In DNA form, the CDR3 reads TGTGCCAGCAGCGTCTGGGACAGGGGGCGAAATCAGCCCCAGCATTTT. Encoded protein: CASSVWDRGRNQPQHF.

The chain combines TRBV4-2 with TRBJ2-1; weak D call: TRBD2 (5 bases). The germline V and J ends were trimmed by 0 bases and 4 bases, with 7 bases remaining between them. The length of the CDR3 is 14 residues. Germline V gene lookup returns CDR1 LGHNA and CDR2 YNFKEQ. The CDR3 reads CASSQDRGYNEQFF. The CDR3 DNA is TGTGCCAGCAGCCAAGATCGAGGGTACAATGAGCAGTTCTTC.

There are a few counts of this clonotype. V and J are TRBV7-9 and TRBJ1-1, with a tentative D call TRBD1 (6 bases). Trimming cost V 8 bases and J 5 bases, with 15 bases left between them. Germline values: CDR1 SEHNR, CDR2 FQNEAQ (reference sequence). This CDR3 is built from 13 residues. This CDR3 is CASGVQGITEAFF. DNA for the CDR3: TGTGCCAGCGGGGTGCAGGGGATTACTGAAGCTTTCTTT.

In its sample, this clonotype was seen a few times. This chain joins TRBV9 and TRBJ2-1; D possibly matches TRBD1 or TRBD2 (5 bases each). This CDR3 contains 15 residues. V shed 2 bases and J shed 6 bases, with 15 bases lying between them. Looked up from germline, CDR1 is SGDLS and CDR2 is YYNGEE. CDR3 sequence reads: CASSVQRDGPNEQFF. The DNA for the CDR3 is TGTGCCAGCAGCGTTCAAAGGGACGGACCCAATGAGCAGTTCTTC.

This clonotype showed up just a few times. The V gene is TRBV4-1, the J gene TRBJ1-1; TRBD1 matches at 9 bases. CDR1 and CDR2 (germline): MGHRA, YSYEKL. The CDR3 spans 15 residues. The junction had 8 bases not matched to a gene; V was cut back by 3 bases and J by 6 bases. The CDR3 loop reads CASSHALQGASEAFF. CDR3 DNA: TGCGCCAGCAGCCACGCCCTACAGGGGGCTTCTGAAGCTTTCTTT.

This clonotype was counted only a few times. The chain has TRBV7-6 and TRBJ1-5; D remains ambiguous. CDR3 length equals 13 residues. The germline CDR1 and CDR2 sequences are SGHVS and FNYEAQ. V was cut by 5 bases and J by 7 bases, with 12 bases left in between. CDR3 in amino acids: CASSPAYSQPQHF. DNA of the CDR3: TGTGCCAGCAGCCCTGCTTACAGCCAGCCCCAGCATTTT. The full variable domain, its missing parts supplied by reference TRBV7-6 and TRBJ1-5, is GAGVSQSPRYKVTKRGQDVALRCDPISGHVSLYWYRQALGQGPEFLTYFNYEAQQDKSGLPNDRFSAERPEGSISTLTIQRTEQRDSAMYRCASSPAYSQPQHFGDGTRLSIL.

The chain joins TRBV5-1 to TRBJ2-7; 9 nucleotides match TRBD2. There are 14 residues in the CDR3. J gave up 2 bases and V 4 bases, and 4 bases lay outside the gene matches. Germline V CDR1 and CDR2: SGHRS, YFSETQ. Here the CDR3 reads CASSLRGGAYEQYV. The CDR3 DNA follows: TGCGCCAGCAGCCTGCGCGGGGGGGCCTACGAGCAGTACGTC.

This clonotype was seen more than once but under ten times. The chain recombines TRBV5-6 with TRBJ2-2, with D possibly being TRBD1 (5 bases). Trimming pared 2 bases from V and 5 bases from J, leaving 13 bases between. The germline gives CDR1 SGHDT, CDR2 YYEEEE. This CDR3 spans 15 amino acids. CDR3 sequence reads: CASSFGPGRTGELFF. CDR3 DNA sequence: TGTGCCAGCAGCTTTGGGCCAGGGCGTACCGGGGAGCTGTTTTTT.

Only a few counts were recorded for this clonotype. The chain joins TRBV7-2 to TRBJ2-5; D is ambiguous. CDR1 and CDR2 (germline): SGHTA, FQGNSA. This CDR3 contains 12 residues. V lost 6 bases and J 4 bases, leaving 9 bases between the germline ends. CDR3 sequence: CASRRSTETQYF. CDR3 bases: TGTGCCAGCAGAAGGAGCACAGAGACCCAGTACTTC. The variable domain in full, with the rest retrieved from reference TRBV7-2 and TRBJ2-5, is GAGVSQSPSNKVTEKGKDVELRCDPISGHTALYWYRQSLGQGLEFLIYFQGNSAPDKSGLPSDRFSAERTGGSVSTLTIQRTQQEDSAVYLCASRRSTETQYFGPGTRLLVL.

This clonotype turned up a few times. The chain recombines TRBV6-6 with TRBJ1-2, with D maybe TRBD1 (5 bases). V gave up 6 bases and J gave up 8 bases, with 19 bases separating them. Germline CDR1 is MNHNY and CDR2 is SVGAGI (reference sequence). The CDR3 runs to 14 residues. This chain's CDR3 is CASSPSQERGGYTF. CDR3 in DNA: TGTGCCAGCAGCCCTTCACAGGAGAGAGGAGGCTACACCTTC.

This clonotype was counted between two and nine times. This chain connects TRBV19 to TRBJ2-2; 10 bases agree with TRBD1. Germline loops: CDR1 LNHDA, CDR2 SQIVND (reference sequence). The CDR3 runs 14 residues. The trim removed 10 bases at V and 3 bases at J, leaving 5 bases unmatched. As DNA, the CDR3 is TGTGCCACCTTCGGGACAGGGGACACCGGGGAGCTGTTTTTT. Protein product: CATFGTGDTGELFF.

This clonotype was found a few times. This chain connects TRBV7-2 to TRBJ2-7; tentatively, D is TRBD2 (7 bases). V lost 5 bases to trimming and J lost 2 bases, with 16 bases between them. Germline CDR1 and CDR2: SGHTA and FQGNSA. The CDR3 contains 15 residues. The CDR3 DNA reads as TGTGCCAGCAGCCATGGGGGGGGCCAGACCTACGAGCAGTACTTC. It yields the protein CASSHGGGQTYEQYF.

This chain joins TRBV25-1 and TRBJ2-2; possibly TRBD1 for D (6 bases). This CDR3 has 13 residues. Trimming shortened V by 3 bases and J by 5 bases, and 7 bases separated the two germline ends. Germline CDR1 is MGHDK and CDR2 is SYGVNS. The CDR3 coding sequence is TGTGCCAGCAGTGATACAGGGACCGGGGAGCTGTTTTTT. Residues: CASSDTGTGELFF.

This clonotype was seen a few times. This chain uses TRBV7-9 with TRBJ1-1; TRBD1 matches at 7 bases. The germline V gene encodes CDR1 SEHNR and CDR2 FQNEAQ (reference sequence). With 5 bases clipped from V and 0 bases from J, the junction kept 3 bases outside the gene matches. This CDR3 has 14 residues. CDR3 amino acids: CASSPDRVNTEAFF. CDR3 sequence (DNA): TGTGCCAGCAGCCCCGACAGGGTGAACACTGAAGCTTTCTTT.

In its sample, this clonotype was seen a few times. CDR3 DNA: TGTGCCAGCAAGCACAGGGGTGAAACTGAAGCTTTCTTT. This gives the protein CASKHRGETEAFF. This sequence joins TRBV13 and TRBJ1-1; 7 bases match TRBD1. Germline V gene data show CDR1 as PRHDT and CDR2 as FYEKMQ (reference sequence). The CDR3 length is 13 residues. Germline trimming cut 7 bases from V and 5 bases from J; bases unmatched to any gene: 7.